This T cell receptor beta chain was identified during a study of T-cell reconstitution after alpha-beta-depleted transplantation in children. Regarding the study as a whole: Hyperexpanded clones declined; after one year, newly produced T cells mostly supplied diversity. In patients about two months after transplant, alpha-beta T cells reportedly arose from several hundred expanded graft clones. Some patients showed high day-60 TCRbeta diversity, which derived from surviving recipient T cells and thymic progenitors.

The library targeted TCRbeta and was prepared with unique molecular identifiers. TCRdb fed the PCR reads into MiXCR, producing one record per CDR3 protein. Of approximately 290,000 distinct CDR3 sequences detected, 11% appear once; the ten largest clones hold about a quarter. V gave up 5 bases and J gave up 3 bases; unmatched junction bases: 6. This CDR3 comprises 14 residues. In germline, CDR1 is MDHEN, CDR2 SYDVKM. About this clonotype: The antigen remains undetermined.

The sample consisted of peripheral blood, taken 180 days after TCRalphabeta/CD19-depleted stem cell transplant. The rearrangement links TRBV28 to TRBJ1-1; 7 bases are shared with TRBD1. This clonotype originated in a male patient aged 2-9 years who had a stem cell transplant for chronic granulomatous disease, so the T cells may come from the graft donor. Here the CDR3 reads CASSPYRGYTEAFF. DNA of the CDR3: TGTGCCAGCAGTCCATACAGGGGTTACACTGAAGCTTTCTTT.